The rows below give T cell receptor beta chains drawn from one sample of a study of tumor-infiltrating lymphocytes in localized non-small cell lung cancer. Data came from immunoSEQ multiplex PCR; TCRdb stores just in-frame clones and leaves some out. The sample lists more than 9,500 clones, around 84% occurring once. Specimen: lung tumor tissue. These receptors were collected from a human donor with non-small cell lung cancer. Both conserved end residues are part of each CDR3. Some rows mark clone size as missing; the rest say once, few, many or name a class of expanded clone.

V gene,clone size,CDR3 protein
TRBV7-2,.,CASSWGPANTGELFF
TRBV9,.,CASSAVTGGEETQYF
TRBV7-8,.,CASSLAARSTEAFF
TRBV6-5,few,CASSYLSSGRGAAFF
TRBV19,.,CASSSQQGTTGELFF
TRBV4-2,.,CASRGGLNTGELFF
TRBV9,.,CASSVVGGRIDNEQFF
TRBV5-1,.,CASSLALLAGTEAFF
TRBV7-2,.,CASSLISVRTYEQYF
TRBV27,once,CASKVAGNYGYTF
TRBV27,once,CASRDRGANTGELFF
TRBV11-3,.,CASRSDVEQFF
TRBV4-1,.,CASSQAGTGPNEKLFF
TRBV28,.,CASSPPSVSYEQYF
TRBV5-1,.,CASSLQGGWLTEAFF
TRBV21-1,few,CANMGQGGDTQYF
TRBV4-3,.,CASSQGWRQGRDGYTF
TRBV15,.,CATSRDLSAEQFF
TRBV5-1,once,CASSFHRTRDTEAFF
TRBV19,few,CASTAGTGSTGELFF
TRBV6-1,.,CASSQGAQPQHF
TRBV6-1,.,CASSEGDRGNYGYTF
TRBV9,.,CASSVNIGASNYGYTF
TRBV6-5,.,CASSYGTGSVYGYTF
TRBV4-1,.,CASSQEFAGGTDTQYF
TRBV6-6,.,CASSYSGGGRTEQYF